Shown below are 22 T cell receptor beta chains from a single sample sequenced in a study of T cells in Graves' hyperthyroidism and ophthalmopathy (dated 2019 in TCRdb). The library came from multiplex PCR. This sample was sequenced with an Illumina HiSeq 2000. TCR beta CDR3 regions were amplified from RNA transcripts. For the first round of RT-PCR on the TCR CDR3, the HTBI primer set was used together with the Qiagen OneStep RT-PCR kit. TCRdb itself trimmed the public reads at Q25 with fastp, ran MiXCR and retained productive beta chains. All rows with the same CDR3 protein become a single entry with the most common DNA and genes. This sample gives hundreds of thousands of distinct CDR3 sequences in total; about 25% of them show up just once. The top ten constitute about 30% of the sample. Specimen: blood. Receptors originate from a middle-aged man with Graves' hyperthyroidism that later progressed to Graves' ophthalmopathy.

The V call is TRBV5-1, the J call TRBJ2-7, with D tentatively TRBD1 (5 bases). Trimming stripped 4 bases from V and 4 bases from J, with 12 bases between. In germline, CDR1 is SGHRS, CDR2 YFSETQ. CDR3 size: 13 residues. CDR3 sequence: CASSQGDFYEQYF. The CDR3 DNA reads TGCGCCAGCAGCCAAGGGGATTTTTACGAGCAGTACTTC. The full variable domain, its missing parts supplied by reference TRBV5-1 and TRBJ2-7, is KAGVTQTPRYLIKTRGQQVTLSCSPISGHRSVSWYQQTPGQGLQFLFEYFSETQRNKGNFPGRFSGRQFSNSRSEMNVSTLELGDSALYLCASSQGDFYEQYFGPGTRLTVT.

This clonotype was seen repeatedly, ten times or more. This chain links TRBV28 with TRBJ1-1; the D gene is possibly TRBD1 (5 bases). Trimming stripped 5 bases from V and 1 base from J, with 14 bases between. The germline gives CDR1 MDHEN, CDR2 SYDVKM. This CDR3 is 15 amino acids long. The CDR3 here is CASSPAGPTNTEAFF. The CDR3 region has the DNA TGTGCCAGCAGTCCCGCGGGGCCCACGAACACTGAAGCTTTCTTT.

The rearrangement links TRBV6-1 to TRBJ2-7; D is uncertain. Germline assignment: CDR1 MNHNS and CDR2 SASEGT. The CDR3 is 12 amino acids. V lost 2 bases and J 5 bases, leaving 7 bases between the germline ends. This chain's CDR3 is CASSETGHEQYF. CDR3 DNA sequence: TGTGCCAGCAGTGAAACCGGCCACGAGCAGTACTTC.

This clonotype was detected many times. The chain's CDR3 is CASSIGPRDTQYF. The DNA for the CDR3 is TGTGCCAGTAGTATAGGCCCGAGGGATACGCAGTATTTT. This chain links TRBV19 with TRBJ2-3; D remains unclear. CDR3 length: 13 residues. V gave up 1 base and J gave up 6 bases, with 8 bases separating them. Germline V gene data show CDR1 as LNHDA and CDR2 as SQIVND (reference sequence). The full variable domain, its missing parts supplied by reference TRBV19 and TRBJ2-3, is DGGITQSPKYLFRKEGQNVTLSCEQNLNHDAMYWYRQDPGQGLRLIYYSQIVNDFQKGDIAEGYSVSREKKESFPLTVTSAQKNPTAFYLCASSIGPRDTQYFGPGTRLTVL.

This clonotype was counted at least ten times. The rearrangement links TRBV5-1 to TRBJ2-5; perhaps D is TRBD1 or TRBD2 (5 bases each). The CDR3 is made up of 12 amino acids. Germline CDR1 is SGHRS and CDR2 is YFSETQ. Trimming took 4 bases from V and 9 from J, leaving 13 bases between them. In nucleotides, the CDR3 is TGCGCCAGCAGCCCCCGGGAAGGGGCCCAGTACTTC. This gives the protein CASSPREGAQYF.

In regard to this clonotype: An end of the junction does not agree with germline; a read error may underlie this. The chain has TRBV6-1 and TRBJ2-7, with 8 bases fitting TRBD1. The CDR3 has 15 residues. Germline lookup yields CDR1 MNHNS and CDR2 SASEGT. The CDR3 DNA reads as TGTGCCATCAGTGAAGCGGACAGGGCGGCCTACGAGCAGTACTTC. Translating it yields CAISEADRAAYEQYF.

This clonotype was seen at least ten times. The chain carries TRBV3-1 and TRBJ2-5; D remains unclear. CDR3 size: 14 residues. V was cut by 0 bases and J by 4 bases, with 9 bases left in between. CDR1 is LGHDT, CDR2 YNNKEL, per germline (reference sequence). CDR3 coding DNA: TGTGCCAGCAGCCAAGAAGTGCAGAGAGAGACCCAGTACTTC. This encodes CASSQEVQRETQYF.

At least ten counts were recorded for this clonotype. The V and J genes are TRBV28 and TRBJ2-5; D is perhaps TRBD1 (5 bases). The V gene lost 6 bases and the J gene lost 5 bases, with 10 bases spanning the gap. Germline V gene lookup returns CDR1 MDHEN and CDR2 SYDVKM. There are 12 residues in the CDR3. The CDR3 DNA reads as TGTGCCAGCAGCCCAGGGCGGGAGACCCAGTACTTC. It translates to CASSPGRETQYF.

The sample holds many counts of this clonotype. The DNA for the CDR3 is TGTGCCAGCACCCCGAGCGAACAAGAGACCCAGTACTTC. Its translation: CASTPSEQETQYF. The chain has TRBV12-3 or TRBV12-4 and TRBJ2-5, with no clear D. The V and J ends lost 7 bases and 2 bases respectively, with 11 bases between them. The CDR3 is 13 amino acids.

V gene TRBV18 combines with J gene TRBJ2-6, with D perhaps matching TRBD1 (6 bases). Germline loops: CDR1 KGHSH, CDR2 LQKENI. The CDR3 loop spans 14 amino acids. The germline V and J ends were trimmed by 4 bases and 4 bases, with 8 bases remaining between them. DNA of the CDR3: TGTGCCAGCTCACAGGGGGAAGGGGCCAACGTCCTGACTTTC. This gives the protein CASSQGEGANVLTF.

This clonotype showed up many times. This sequence joins TRBV12-3 or TRBV12-4 and TRBJ2-7; D may correspond to TRBD1 or TRBD2 (5 bases each). Trimming took off 5 bases at V and 1 base at J, with 15 bases between the two ends. CDR3 size: 15 residues. In DNA form, the CDR3 reads TGTGCCAGCAGTCCTGGGACGGAGTCTTCCTACGAGCAGTACTTC. Amino acid sequence: CASSPGTESSYEQYF.

The table lists this clonotype with many counts. The chain joins TRBV7-2 to TRBJ2-5, with 9 bases lining up with TRBD2. Germline values: CDR1 SGHTA, CDR2 FQGNSA. The CDR3 spans 14 residues. Unmatched junction bases numbered 5, after V lost 5 bases and J lost 4 bases. CDR3 amino acids: CASSTGLASETQYF. In DNA, the CDR3 is TGTGCCAGCAGCACGGGACTAGCATCAGAGACCCAGTACTTC.

Ten or more counts support this clonotype. The V and J genes are TRBV6-4 and TRBJ2-6; TRBD1 matches 7 bases. CDR1 is MRHNA, CDR2 SNTAGT, per germline. J gave up 3 bases and V 6 bases, and 11 bases lay outside the gene matches. This CDR3 comprises 17 residues. CDR3 sequence (DNA): TGTGCCAGCAGCTTGTTAGGGGGCGCAGGTGGGGCCAACGTCCTGACTTTC. It yields the protein CASSLLGGAGGANVLTF.

This clonotype was seen repeatedly, ten times or more. This chain connects TRBV10-1 to TRBJ1-1; D call uncertain. CDR1 and CDR2 from the germline V gene are WNHNN and SYGVQD (reference sequence). V shed 0 bases and J shed 9 bases, with 14 bases lying between them. This CDR3 region has 14 residues. The CDR3 region has the DNA TGCGCCAGCAGTGAGTCGAAGCGGTCAGTCAAAGCTTTCTTT. Translating gives CASSESKRSVKAFF.

The table lists this clonotype with many counts. The gene calls are TRBV5-1 and TRBJ1-3, with D maybe TRBD1 (5 bases). Trimming shortened V by 4 bases and J by 2 bases, and 10 bases separated the two germline ends. CDR1 SGHRS and CDR2 YFSETQ come from the germline V gene. The CDR3 runs to 14 residues. The chain's CDR3 is CASSLTATGNTIYF. The CDR3 DNA follows: TGCGCCAGCAGCCTGACAGCGACTGGAAACACCATATATTTT. The full variable domain, completed using reference TRBV5-1 and TRBJ1-3, is KAGVTQTPRYLIKTRGQQVTLSCSPISGHRSVSWYQQTPGQGLQFLFEYFSETQRNKGNFPGRFSGRQFSNSRSEMNVSTLELGDSALYLCASSLTATGNTIYFGEGSWLTVV.

The V gene is TRBV6-2 or TRBV6-3, the J gene TRBJ1-1; D not certain. The germline V gene encodes CDR1 MNHEY and CDR2 SVGEGT. V was trimmed by 7 bases and J by 4 bases, leaving 13 bases between them. The CDR3 covers 13 residues. The CDR3 protein is CASTLTPGTEAFF. Here the CDR3 DNA reads TGTGCCAGCACTTTAACTCCGGGCACTGAAGCTTTCTTT.

The chain is built from TRBV12-3 or TRBV12-4 and TRBJ2-5; TRBD2 is a possible D gene (6 bases). CDR3 size: 14 residues. V gave up 5 bases and J gave up 5 bases, with 15 bases separating them. The CDR3 coding sequence is TGTGCCAGCAGTCGGGGACTCAACGGGGAGACCCAGTACTTC. As protein: CASSRGLNGETQYF.

This clonotype was observed many times. The chain is built from TRBV9 and TRBJ1-1; D not resolved. The CDR3 contains 13 residues. The germline V gene encodes CDR1 SGDLS and CDR2 YYNGEE. V was pared by 4 bases and J by 5 bases, with 12 bases between. In DNA, the CDR3 is TGTGCCAGCAGCCCCTCGGCGAGGACTGAAGCTTTCTTT. Amino acids: CASSPSARTEAFF.

This clonotype was seen ten or more times. The chain combines TRBV28 with TRBJ1-6; D is undetermined. The CDR3 is 11 residues long. Germline-derived CDR1 and CDR2 are MDHEN and SYDVKM. Trimming took off 5 bases at V and 10 bases at J, with 6 bases between the two ends. The CDR3 nucleotides read TGTGCCAGCAGTCCAAAATCACCCCTCCACTTT. Translated, it gives CASSPKSPLHF.

This clonotype was seen repeatedly, ten times or more. This sequence joins TRBV28 and TRBJ2-7; D is possibly TRBD2 (6 bases). There are 14 residues in the CDR3. Germline values: CDR1 MDHEN, CDR2 SYDVKM. V lost 1 base and J lost 3, with 10 bases in between. As DNA, the CDR3 is TGTGCCAGCAGTTTATTAGGTAGCGGCTACGAGCAGTACTTC. Amino acids: CASSLLGSGYEQYF.

J is TRBJ1-2 and V is TRBV15, with no clear D. Germline V lookup: CDR1 LNHNV, CDR2 YYDKDF (reference sequence). V lost 0 bases and J 6 bases, leaving 8 bases between the germline ends. The CDR3 has 13 amino acids. DNA for the CDR3: TGTGCCACCAGCAGAGAAATGGGGAATGGCTACACCTTC. Residues: CATSREMGNGYTF. Supplemented by reference TRBV15 and TRBJ1-2, the full variable domain reads DAMVIQNPRYQVTQFGKPVTLSCSQTLNHNVMYWYQQKSSQAPKLLFHYYDKDFNNEADTPDNFQSRRPNTSFCFLDIRSPGLGDTAMYLCATSREMGNGYTFGSGTRLTVV.

Concerning this clonotype: Just one base apart from a much larger clone, this may be a read error. The chain has TRBV6-1 and TRBJ2-7; D is unresolved. The CDR3 has 10 amino acids. Between the trimmed V and J ends, which lost 8 bases and 2 bases, there was a span of 4 bases. CDR1 and CDR2 from the germline V gene are MNHNS and SASEGT. The CDR3, as DNA: TGTGCCAGCGGGGCCTACGAGCAGTACTTC. It translates to CASGAYEQYF.